These T cell receptor beta chains were read from a single sample in a study of molecular identifiers for immune sequencing clone quantification. TCRdb processed the PCR reads anew with MiXCR; each CDR3 protein has one entry. The sample includes over 85,000 distinct CDR3 sequences, approximately 23% seen only once; the top ten take 0.78%. Sequenced material: naive CD8+ T cells from blood, with Jurkat cell RNA spiked in. The source of these receptors is a human donor in good health. Some libraries in this study had Jurkat cell RNA spiked in. Both conserved end residues are part of each CDR3. D genes are given only for firm matches. Clone size is stated in some rows and not others, as once, few, many or a class when expanded.

j_call v_call d_call clone_size cdr3_aa cdr3_nt
TRBJ2-5 TRBV7-6 TRBD2 NA CASSLTSGQETQYF TGTGCCAGCAGCCTTACTAGCGGACAAGAGACCCAGTACTTC
TRBJ2-7 TRBV6-5 NA many CASSYSKSYEQYF TGTGCCAGCAGTTACTCGAAAAGCTACGAGCAGTACTTC
TRBJ2-5 TRBV7-6 NA few CASSLDLRGAETQYF TGTGCCAGCAGCTTAGATTTAAGGGGGGCAGAGACCCAGTACTTC
TRBJ2-3 TRBV27 NA many CASSLMGWTSTDTQYF TGTGCCAGCAGTTTAATGGGGTGGACTAGCACAGATACGCAGTATTTT
TRBJ2-7 TRBV11-2 NA many CASSLVSGAGDEQYF TGTGCCAGCAGCTTAGTTTCAGGAGCCGGTGACGAGCAGTACTTC
TRBJ1-1 TRBV6-2/TRBV6-3 NA few CASSYMGLNTEAFF TGTGCCAGCAGTTACATGGGGTTGAACACTGAAGCTTTCTTT
TRBJ2-1 TRBV11-2 TRBD2 NA CASSPRRTSGRLNEQFF TGTGCCAGCAGCCCCAGAAGGACTAGCGGGAGGCTCAATGAGCAGTTCTTC
TRBJ2-7 TRBV7-9 TRBD2 few CASSLVGGLAGYEQYF TGTGCCAGCAGCTTAGTCGGGGGGTTAGCGGGCTACGAGCAGTACTTC
TRBJ1-5 TRBV7-9 TRBD1 NA CASSFGQGAQPQHF TGTGCCAGCAGCTTCGGACAGGGCGCTCAGCCCCAGCATTTT
TRBJ1-3 TRBV3-1 TRBD1 many CASSAYRGPPGNTIYF TGTGCCAGCAGCGCCTACAGGGGCCCCCCTGGAAACACCATATATTTT
TRBJ2-5 TRBV27 NA NA CASSFVGARETQYF TGTGCCAGCAGTTTTGTAGGGGCGCGGGAGACCCAGTACTTC
TRBJ2-7 TRBV19 TRBD1 many CASRTGTGNSYEQYF TGTGCCAGTAGAACCGGGACAGGGAACTCCTACGAGCAGTACTTC
TRBJ2-7 TRBV28 TRBD1 few CASSQTGSPYEQYF TGTGCCAGCAGTCAGACAGGGTCCCCCTACGAGCAGTACTTC
TRBJ2-7 TRBV5-6 NA many CASSGGFGAGSASYEQYF TGTGCCAGCAGCGGCGGGTTTGGGGCAGGGTCGGCTTCTTACGAGCAGTACTTC
TRBJ2-3 TRBV9 TRBD2 NA CASSVAGLAGGFTDTQYF TGTGCCAGCAGCGTAGCGGGACTAGCGGGAGGGTTCACAGATACGCAGTATTTT
TRBJ1-2 TRBV19 TRBD1 NA CASSIRTGGLGYTF TGTGCCAGTAGTATTAGGACAGGGGGCCTTGGCTACACCTTC
TRBJ1-5 TRBV2 NA once CARSNRASRNRPQHF TGTGCCCGCAGTAACAGGGCCTCGCGCAATCGGCCCCAGCATTTT
TRBJ1-3 TRBV18 TRBD1 NA CAGCLTRGTSGDGGNTIYF TGTGCCGGCTGCCTCACCAGGGGGACATCAGGCGACGGTGGAAACACCATATATTTT
TRBJ1-4 TRBV7-9 NA NA CASSGTWTFRNEKLFF TGTGCCAGCAGCGGGACATGGACGTTCCGAAATGAAAAACTGTTTTTT
TRBJ2-1 TRBV6-6 TRBD1 many CASSVQGGEQFF TGTGCCAGCAGTGTACAGGGGGGTGAGCAGTTCTTC
TRBJ2-7 TRBV2 TRBD1 NA CASSEGTGWSYEQYF TGTGCCAGCAGTGAAGGGACAGGGTGGTCCTACGAGCAGTACTTC
TRBJ2-3 TRBV20-1 TRBD2 many CSAERAGTSGDTQYF TGCAGTGCTGAACGCGCCGGGACTAGCGGGGATACGCAGTATTTT
TRBJ2-5 TRBV29-1 NA NA CSALGGSEPQYF TGCAGCGCCCTCGGGGGTTCAGAGCCCCAGTACTTC
TRBJ2-7 TRBV6-5 NA many CASSYAGAPYEQYF TGTGCCAGCAGTTATGCAGGGGCGCCCTACGAGCAGTACTTC
TRBJ1-1 TRBV2 NA many CASSEAGVAEAFF TGTGCCAGCAGTGAGGCAGGGGTGGCTGAAGCTTTCTTT
TRBJ2-1 TRBV7-2 TRBD2 NA CASSRLLAGVGYEQFF TGTGCCAGCAGCCGACTACTAGCGGGAGTTGGGTATGAGCAGTTCTTC
TRBJ2-2 TRBV7-9 NA many CASSPLRTTGELFF TGTGCCAGCAGCCCTCTACGGACCACCGGGGAGCTGTTTTTT
TRBJ2-2 TRBV14 TRBD1 many CASSRVLGQGMAGELFF TGTGCCAGCAGCCGAGTACTCGGACAGGGAATGGCCGGGGAGCTGTTTTTT
TRBJ2-5 TRBV6-5 NA few CASSYERTGEATQYF TGTGCCAGCAGTTACGAGAGGACGGGGGAGGCCACCCAGTACTTC
TRBJ2-2 TRBV24-1 TRBD1 NA CATSASRGQGYSPNTGELFF TGTGCCACCAGTGCTTCCAGGGGGCAGGGGTATTCCCCGAACACCGGGGAGCTGTTTTTT
TRBJ1-5 TRBV2 NA NA CASAGWGYNQPQHF TGTGCCAGCGCGGGTTGGGGGTACAATCAGCCCCAGCATTTT
TRBJ2-7 TRBV5-3 NA NA CPSSPRDFPYEQYF TGTCCCAGCAGCCCTCGGGACTTTCCCTACGAGCAGTACTTC
TRBJ2-7 TRBV27 NA many CASGYEQYF TGTGCGTCGGGCTACGAGCAGTACTTC
TRBJ1-6 TRBV12-3/TRBV12-4 NA many CASSPAGVHSPLHF TGTGCCAGCAGCCCCGCGGGGGTCCATTCACCCCTCCACTTT
TRBJ2-2 TRBV12-5 NA many CASGSSGSSNTGELFF TGTGCTAGTGGTTCCTCAGGGTCCTCGAACACCGGGGAGCTGTTTTTT
TRBJ2-7 TRBV28 TRBD1 few CASSHFTGGGEQYF TGTGCCAGCAGTCATTTTACAGGGGGCGGCGAGCAGTACTTC
TRBJ2-3 TRBV28 NA NA CASSFFAVDSDTQYF TGTGCCAGCAGTTTTTTTGCGGTAGACTCAGATACGCAGTATTTT
TRBJ2-2 TRBV13 NA few CASSLLMNTGELFF TGTGCCAGCAGCTTACTGATGAACACCGGGGAGCTGTTTTTT
TRBJ2-1 TRBV6-1 TRBD1 NA CTSAPQGISYNEQFF TGTACCAGCGCCCCACAGGGGATTTCCTACAATGAGCAGTTCTTC
TRBJ2-3 TRBV9 NA NA CASSVKGGEGTDTQYF TGTGCCAGCAGCGTAAAGGGCGGGGAAGGGACAGATACGCAGTATTTT
TRBJ2-3 TRBV29-1 NA few CSVVLVAASTDTQYF TGCAGCGTTGTACTTGTGGCAGCTAGCACAGATACGCAGTATTTT
TRBJ2-7 TRBV5-1 NA NA CASSWAPDGFYEQYF TGCGCCAGCAGCTGGGCCCCGGACGGATTCTACGAGCAGTACTTC
TRBJ2-3 TRBV12-2 NA NA CASRSPSGTRTDTQYF TGTGCAAGTCGCTCCCCTAGCGGGACGCGCACAGATACGCAGTATTTT
TRBJ1-4 TRBV20-1 NA NA CSGGGRLFF TGCAGTGGGGGGGGTAGGCTGTTTTTT
TRBJ2-3 TRBV20-1 NA many CSARGPILADTQYF TGCAGTGCTAGAGGCCCGATACTGGCAGATACGCAGTATTTT
TRBJ2-5 TRBV7-9 TRBD1 NA CASSLEGTGDLQETQYF TGTGCCAGCAGCTTAGAGGGGACAGGGGACCTCCAAGAGACCCAGTACTTC
TRBJ2-1 TRBV4-1 NA many CASAGLNEQFF TGCGCCAGCGCCGGGCTGAATGAGCAGTTCTTC
TRBJ2-2 TRBV19 NA many CASRVTGITGELFF TGTGCCAGTAGGGTAACAGGGATCACCGGGGAGCTGTTTTTT
TRBJ2-3 TRBV9 TRBD1 NA CASSIRGQPSTDTQYF TGTGCCAGCAGCATCAGGGGGCAGCCTAGCACAGATACGCAGTATTTT
TRBJ2-3 TRBV19 NA many CASSRYRGSTDTQYF TGTGCCAGTAGTAGATACAGAGGAAGCACAGATACGCAGTATTTT
TRBJ1-5 TRBV7-9 TRBD1 many CASSSGQGRQPQHF TGTGCCAGCAGCTCAGGACAGGGTCGTCAGCCCCAGCATTTT
TRBJ1-5 TRBV6-5 NA NA CASRPGSNQPQHF TGTGCCAGCAGGCCGGGTAGCAATCAGCCCCAGCATTTT
TRBJ2-7 TRBV7-9 TRBD1 few CASSQQPGQGSYEQYF TGTGCCAGCAGCCAACAACCGGGACAGGGTTCCTACGAGCAGTACTTC
TRBJ2-1 TRBV7-2 TRBD2 many CASSSIPGLGTGNEQFF TGTGCCAGCAGTTCAATCCCGGGACTAGGGACGGGCAATGAGCAGTTCTTC
TRBJ2-2 TRBV5-6 NA NA CASSLANRASGELFF TGTGCCAGCAGCTTGGCCAACAGGGCTAGCGGGGAGCTGTTTTTT
TRBJ1-3 TRBV5-6 TRBD1 many CASSHSPDRGPGNTIYF TGTGCCAGCAGCCACAGCCCGGACAGGGGGCCTGGAAACACCATATATTTT
TRBJ1-6 TRBV12-3/TRBV12-4 NA many CASSPAESPLHF TGTGCCAGCAGTCCGGCGGAATCACCCCTCCACTTT
TRBJ2-1 TRBV27 NA NA CASSFLFVRPGSYNEQFF TGTGCCAGCAGTTTCCTTTTTGTTAGGCCGGGGTCCTACAATGAGCAGTTCTTC
TRBJ1-1 TRBV13 NA few CASSTTQGFGTEAFF TGTGCCAGCAGCACCACACAGGGTTTCGGCACTGAAGCTTTCTTT